Presented here are 21 T cell receptor beta chains from one specimen sequenced in a study of shared clonotypes between healthy human individuals (dated by TCRdb to 2018 to 2021). Library construction relied on the immunoSEQ multiplex PCR assay. TCRdb limited this immuneACCESS table to in-frame rearrangements with V and J called. A share of clones is missing; checked studies link under half to unresolved V genes, and the rest is unexplained. The sample table lists hundreds of thousands of clones, 60% to 80% of them with a count of one. The ten largest clones add up to around 2% of the sample. The specimen sequenced was memory CD4+ T cells sorted from blood. Interpreted using the paper, the cell subset or site label stands for: CD45RA-negative fraction. These receptors all come from a young woman in good health.

The chain recombines TRBV9 with TRBJ2-1; the match to TRBD2 covers 13 bases. The CDR3 has 16 residues. V was pared by 2 bases and J by 10 bases, with 9 bases of the junction left unmatched. The germline CDR1 and CDR2 sequences are SGDLS and YYNGEE. The CDR3 sequence: CASSVGLAGVLGEQFF. The CDR3, as DNA: TGTGCCAGCAGCGTCGGACTAGCGGGAGTTCTTGGCGAGCAGTTCTTC.

The chain joins TRBV18 to TRBJ1-2, with D perhaps TRBD1 (6 bases). The CDR3 is 16 amino acids. Trimming removed 1 base from V and 6 bases from J, with 18 bases in between. CDR1 and CDR2 (germline): KGHSH, LQKENI. The CDR3 reads CASSPLRNRVIDGYTF. The CDR3 bases are TGTGCCAGCTCACCACTAAGAAACAGGGTAATAGATGGCTACACCTTC.

This clone was observed a handful of times. This same CDR3 is encoded by further DNA sequences in the sample. This chain links TRBV19 with TRBJ2-7, with D tentatively TRBD1 (6 bases). CDR1 is LNHDA and CDR2 is SQIVND in the germline V gene (reference sequence). The germline V and J ends were trimmed by 5 bases and 1 base, with 12 bases remaining between them. The CDR3 is 14 residues long. CDR3 in amino acids: CASSPNQGSYEQYF. As DNA, the CDR3 is TGTGCCAGTAGTCCGAATCAGGGGTCCTACGAGCAGTACTTC.

This chain uses TRBV29-1 with TRBJ2-7; the match to TRBD2 covers 8 bases. The CDR3 spans 15 residues. After removal of 4 bases from V and 5 bases from J, the junction contained 13 bases not matched to a gene. Germline-derived CDR1 and CDR2 are SQVTM and ANQGSEA. Here the CDR3 reads CSVALGAGDSHEQYF. The CDR3 DNA is TGCAGCGTTGCGCTGGGAGCGGGAGATTCTCACGAGCAGTACTTC.

This sequence joins TRBV28 and TRBJ2-1; D might be TRBD2 (5 bases). V lost 8 bases to trimming and J lost 5 bases, with 13 bases between them. This CDR3 is 13 amino acids long. CDR1 MDHEN and CDR2 SYDVKM come from the germline V gene. The CDR3 DNA sequence: TGTGCCAGCGTGTGGACTGGGAACAATGAGCAGTTCTTC. Translation: CASVWTGNNEQFF.

The rearrangement uses TRBV10-3 and TRBJ2-7; 9 nucleotides line up with TRBD2. This CDR3 is 16 amino acids long. After removal of 0 bases from V and 3 bases from J, the junction contained 6 bases not matched to a gene. The germline V gene encodes CDR1 ENHRY and CDR2 SYGVKD. CDR3 sequence: CAISESAGGPGYEQYF. The DNA of the CDR3 is TGTGCCATCAGTGAGTCGGCGGGAGGGCCTGGCTACGAGCAGTACTTC.

This clone occurred once. The rearrangement uses TRBV4-1 and TRBJ2-7, with D unresolved. This CDR3 contains 14 residues. The V and J ends lost 0 bases and 7 bases respectively, with 13 bases between them. Germline V gene data show CDR1 as MGHRA and CDR2 as YSYEKL. The CDR3, as DNA: TGCGCCAGCAGCCAAGATCTCGGCGTCAGAGAGCAGTACTTC. Its translation is CASSQDLGVREQYF.

The chain joins TRBV5-1 to TRBJ2-5; the match to TRBD2 covers 13 bases. CDR3 size: 18 residues. The germline V gene encodes CDR1 SGHRS and CDR2 YFSETQ. Germline trimming cut 0 bases from V and 1 base from J; bases unmatched to any gene: 6. In DNA form, the CDR3 reads TGCGCCAGCAGCTTGGGACTAGCGGGAGGCCACCTCCAAGAGACCCAGTACTTC. Translated, it gives CASSLGLAGGHLQETQYF. Based on the CDR3 plus reference TRBV5-1 and TRBJ2-5, the full variable domain is KAGVTQTPRYLIKTRGQQVTLSCSPISGHRSVSWYQQTPGQGLQFLFEYFSETQRNKGNFPGRFSGRQFSNSRSEMNVSTLELGDSALYLCASSLGLAGGHLQETQYFGPGTRLLVL.

The CDR3 protein is CASSVAHSYEQYF. CDR3 DNA sequence: TGTGCCAGCAGCGTAGCCCACTCCTACGAGCAGTACTTC. The chain couples TRBV11-2 to TRBJ2-7; D is unclear. Germline values: CDR1 SGHAT, CDR2 FQNNGV. This CDR3 comprises 13 residues. V shed 5 bases and J shed 0 bases, with 8 bases lying between them.

This clone was seen a handful of times. V gene TRBV4-1 combines with J gene TRBJ1-5; D remains unclear. With 2 bases removed from V and 0 bases from J, the gap between germline ends came to 17 bases. The length of the CDR3 is 18 residues. CDR1 and CDR2 (germline): MGHRA, YSYEKL. In DNA form, the CDR3 reads TGCGCCAGCAGCCAACGAGGACTCGACGGGTATAGCAATCAGCCCCAGCATTTT. Its protein product is CASSQRGLDGYSNQPQHF.

The chain uses TRBV10-3 and TRBJ2-5, with 9 bases that match TRBD2. From germline, CDR1 is ENHRY and CDR2 SYGVKD. J gave up 3 bases and V 4 bases, and 0 bases lay outside the gene matches. The CDR3 is 13 amino acids. CDR3 coding DNA: TGTGCCATCAGTGGGACTAGCGAAGAGACCCAGTACTTC. Encoded protein: CAISGTSEETQYF.

V usage is TRBV20-1 and J usage is TRBJ1-1; D unresolved. V was clipped by 5 bases and J by 1 base, with 5 bases between them. This CDR3 region has 11 residues. CDR1 and CDR2 (germline): DFQATT, SNEGSKA (reference sequence). This chain's CDR3 is CSAYENTEAFF. DNA of the CDR3: TGCAGTGCTTACGAGAACACTGAAGCTTTCTTT.

V usage is TRBV20-1 and J usage is TRBJ2-1, with unresolved D. The CDR3 totals 11 residues. The germline V gene has CDR1 DFQATT and CDR2 SNEGSKA (reference sequence). The V and J ends lost 6 bases and 7 bases respectively, with 10 bases between them. CDR3 in DNA: TGCAGTGCCCGACCCGGAAATGAGCAGTTCTTC. Translation: CSARPGNEQFF.

The CDR3 loop is CASSISGRPSTDTQYF. DNA of the CDR3: TGCGCCAGCAGCATTAGCGGGAGACCAAGCACAGATACGCAGTATTTT. V and J are TRBV5-1 and TRBJ2-3; 9 nucleotides match TRBD2. This CDR3 has 16 amino acids. Germline V gives CDR1 SGHRS, CDR2 YFSETQ. J lost 0 bases, V lost 4 bases, and 6 bases had no gene match.

This chain uses TRBV30 with TRBJ2-7, with 7 bases matching TRBD1. The CDR3 runs to 17 residues. In germline, CDR1 is GTSNPN, CDR2 SVGIG (reference sequence). The V segment lost 3 bases and the J segment 0 bases; nucleotides outside the gene matches: 14. The CDR3 here is CAWSPYPGQQSSYEQYF. The DNA for the CDR3 is TGTGCCTGGAGCCCCTATCCGGGACAGCAGAGCTCCTACGAGCAGTACTTC.

The chain carries TRBV7-3 and TRBJ1-5, with D possibly being TRBD1 (6 bases). V shed 5 bases and J shed 1 base, with 24 bases lying between them. Germline V gene sequence: CDR1 SGHTA, CDR2 FQGTGA. The CDR3 is 19 amino acids. The CDR3: CASSPQGLTLRGSNQPQHF. CDR3 nucleotide sequence: TGTGCCAGCAGCCCCCAGGGACTAACGCTTAGGGGGAGCAATCAGCCCCAGCATTTT.

The chain links TRBV28 to TRBJ1-5; D is unresolved. Per the germline V gene, CDR1 is MDHEN and CDR2 is SYDVKM. The CDR3 is 16 residues long. V was shortened by 5 bases and J by 0 bases, with 14 bases between the two germline ends. CDR3 coding DNA: TGTGCCAGCAGTCTAAAGGACTACTATAGCAATCAGCCCCAGCATTTT. As protein: CASSLKDYYSNQPQHF. The whole variable domain, remainder taken from reference TRBV28 and TRBJ1-5, is DVKVTQSSRYLVKRTGEKVFLECVQDMDHENMFWYRQDPGLGLRLIYFSYDVKMKEKGDIPEGYSVSREKKERFSLILESASTNQTSMYLCASSLKDYYSNQPQHFGDGTRLSIL.

This clone was counted a few times. The chain links TRBV29-1 to TRBJ2-7; either TRBD1 or TRBD2 may fit D (5 bases each). CDR1 SQVTM and CDR2 ANQGSEA come from the germline V gene. V lost 3 bases to trimming and J lost 6 bases, with 15 bases between them. The CDR3 has 13 amino acids. The CDR3 region has the DNA TGCAGCGTTGAGTATAAGGGGACCGGCGAGCAGTACTTC. Encoded protein: CSVEYKGTGEQYF.

V gene TRBV7-9 combines with J gene TRBJ1-5; D is unclear. Trimming took off 3 bases at V and 2 bases at J, with 5 bases between the two ends. The length of the CDR3 is 13 residues. Germline V gene lookup returns CDR1 SEHNR and CDR2 FQNEAQ (reference sequence). CDR3 protein: CASSFGGNQPQHF. CDR3 sequence (DNA): TGTGCCAGCAGCTTCGGGGGCAATCAGCCCCAGCATTTT.

This clone was seen more than once but under ten times. The chain uses TRBV29-1 and TRBJ2-2, with D possibly matching TRBD2 (5 bases). Between the trimmed V and J ends, which lost 4 bases and 7 bases, there was a span of 13 bases. The CDR3 consists of 13 residues. Germline CDR1 is SQVTM and CDR2 is ANQGSEA. This chain's CDR3 is CSVGAAAGGELFF. CDR3 bases: TGCAGCGTTGGGGCGGCGGCGGGCGGGGAGCTGTTTTTT.

A few counts support this clone. The same CDR3 is also encoded by other DNA sequences in this sample. The chain links TRBV4-1 to TRBJ1-5; D might be TRBD1 (5 bases). Looked up from germline, CDR1 is MGHRA and CDR2 is YSYEKL. V was pared by 0 bases and J by 2 bases, with 5 bases between. This CDR3 is 14 amino acids long. The CDR3 DNA is TGCGCCAGCAGCCAAGAACAGGGCAATCAGCCCCAGCATTTT. This translates into CASSQEQGNQPQHF.